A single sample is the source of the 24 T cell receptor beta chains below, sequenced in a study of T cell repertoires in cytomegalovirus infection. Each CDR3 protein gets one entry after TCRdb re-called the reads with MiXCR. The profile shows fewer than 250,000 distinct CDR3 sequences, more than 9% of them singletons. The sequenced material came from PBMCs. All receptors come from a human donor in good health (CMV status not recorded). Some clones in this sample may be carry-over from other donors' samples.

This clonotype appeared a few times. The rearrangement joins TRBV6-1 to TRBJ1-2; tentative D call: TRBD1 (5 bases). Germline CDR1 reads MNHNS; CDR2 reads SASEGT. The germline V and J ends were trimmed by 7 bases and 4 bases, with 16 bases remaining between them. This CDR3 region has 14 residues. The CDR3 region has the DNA TGTGCCAGCACTCTCCGTGGGGGATTCTATGGCTACACCTTC. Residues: CASTLRGGFYGYTF.

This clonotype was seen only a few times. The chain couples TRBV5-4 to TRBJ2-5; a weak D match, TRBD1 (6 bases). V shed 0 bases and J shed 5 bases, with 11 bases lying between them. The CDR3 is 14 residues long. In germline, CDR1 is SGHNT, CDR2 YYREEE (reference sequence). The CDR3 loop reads CASSLGGGWETQYF. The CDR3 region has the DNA TGTGCCAGCAGCTTGGGTGGGGGCTGGGAGACCCAGTACTTC.

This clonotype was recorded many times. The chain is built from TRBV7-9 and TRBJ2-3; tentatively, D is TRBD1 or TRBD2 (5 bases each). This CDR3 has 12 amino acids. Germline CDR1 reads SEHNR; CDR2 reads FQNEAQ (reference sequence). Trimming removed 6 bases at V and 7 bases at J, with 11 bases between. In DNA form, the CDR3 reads TGTGCCAGCAGAATGGGGGTATATACGCAGTATTTT. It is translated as CASRMGVYTQYF.

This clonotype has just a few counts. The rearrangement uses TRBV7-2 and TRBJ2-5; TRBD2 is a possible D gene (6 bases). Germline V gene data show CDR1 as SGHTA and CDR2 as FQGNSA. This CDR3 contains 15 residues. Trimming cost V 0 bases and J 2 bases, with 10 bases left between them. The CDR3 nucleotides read TGTGCCAGCAGCTTAGCTAGCGGAGCACAAGAGACCCAGTACTTC. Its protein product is CASSLASGAQETQYF.

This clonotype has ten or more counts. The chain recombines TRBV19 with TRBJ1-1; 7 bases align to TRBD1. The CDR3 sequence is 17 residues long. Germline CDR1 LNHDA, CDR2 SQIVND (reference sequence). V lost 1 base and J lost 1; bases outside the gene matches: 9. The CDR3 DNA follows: TGTGCCAGTAGTATAGTTGGGGACAGCGGTAAGAACACTGAAGCTTTCTTT. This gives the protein CASSIVGDSGKNTEAFF.

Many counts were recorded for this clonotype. CDR3 coding DNA: TGTGCCAGCAGTTACAGGACAGGGGCCGGCGAGCAGTACTTC. Translation: CASSYRTGAGEQYF. The V and J genes are TRBV28 and TRBJ2-7; TRBD1 matches 9 bases. V was pared by 4 bases and J by 6 bases, with 7 bases of the junction left unmatched. Germline CDR1 MDHEN, CDR2 SYDVKM. The CDR3 is made up of 14 amino acids.

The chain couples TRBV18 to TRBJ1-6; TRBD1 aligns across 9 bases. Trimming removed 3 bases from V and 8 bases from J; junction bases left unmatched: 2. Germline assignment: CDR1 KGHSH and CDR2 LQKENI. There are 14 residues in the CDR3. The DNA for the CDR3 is TGTGCCAGCTCACCGGACAGGGGTTATTCACCCCTCCACTTT. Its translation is CASSPDRGYSPLHF.

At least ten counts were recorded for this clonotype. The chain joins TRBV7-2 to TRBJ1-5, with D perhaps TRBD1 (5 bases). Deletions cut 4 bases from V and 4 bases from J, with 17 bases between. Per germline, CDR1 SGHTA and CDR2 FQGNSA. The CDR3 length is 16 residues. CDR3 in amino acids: CASSWGLGRLNQPQHF. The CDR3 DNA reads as TGTGCCAGCAGCTGGGGCCTTGGACGGTTAAATCAGCCCCAGCATTTT. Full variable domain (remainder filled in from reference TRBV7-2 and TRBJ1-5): GAGVSQSPSNKVTEKGKDVELRCDPISGHTALYWYRQSLGQGLEFLIYFQGNSAPDKSGLPSDRFSAERTGGSVSTLTIQRTQQEDSAVYLCASSWGLGRLNQPQHFGDGTRLSIL.

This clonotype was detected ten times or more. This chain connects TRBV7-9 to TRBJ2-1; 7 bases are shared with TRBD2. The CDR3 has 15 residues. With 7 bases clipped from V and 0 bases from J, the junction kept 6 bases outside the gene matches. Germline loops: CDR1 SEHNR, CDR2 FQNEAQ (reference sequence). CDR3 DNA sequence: TGTGCCAGCACTTCAGCGGGATCCTCCTACAATGAGCAGTTCTTC. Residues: CASTSAGSSYNEQFF.

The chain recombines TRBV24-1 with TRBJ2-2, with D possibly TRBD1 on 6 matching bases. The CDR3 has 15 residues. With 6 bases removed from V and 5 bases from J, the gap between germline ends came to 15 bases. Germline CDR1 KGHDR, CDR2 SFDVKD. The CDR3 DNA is TGTGCCACCAGTCAGTGGCAGGGGCGAACCGGGGAGCTGTTTTTT. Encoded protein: CATSQWQGRTGELFF.

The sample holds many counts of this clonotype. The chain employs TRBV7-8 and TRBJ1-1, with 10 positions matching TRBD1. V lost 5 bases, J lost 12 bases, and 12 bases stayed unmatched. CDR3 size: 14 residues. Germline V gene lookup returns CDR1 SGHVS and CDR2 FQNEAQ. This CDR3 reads CASSTDRGLTLPFF. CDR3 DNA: TGTGCCAGCAGCACCGACAGGGGGCTAACGCTACCTTTCTTT.

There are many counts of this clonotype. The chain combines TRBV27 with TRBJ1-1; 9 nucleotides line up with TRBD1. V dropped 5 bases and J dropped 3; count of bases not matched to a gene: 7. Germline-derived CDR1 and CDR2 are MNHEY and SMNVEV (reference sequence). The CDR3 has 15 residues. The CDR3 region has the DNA TGTGCCAGCAGTCCACGACAGGGGGGGCACACTGAAGCTTTCTTT. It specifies CASSPRQGGHTEAFF.

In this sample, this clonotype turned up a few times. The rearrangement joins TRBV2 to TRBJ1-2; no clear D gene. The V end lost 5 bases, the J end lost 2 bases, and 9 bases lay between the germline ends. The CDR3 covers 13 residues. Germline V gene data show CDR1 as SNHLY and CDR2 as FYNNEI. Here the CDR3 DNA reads TGTGCCAGCAGTACGACAATGAACTATGGCTACACCTTC. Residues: CASSTTMNYGYTF.

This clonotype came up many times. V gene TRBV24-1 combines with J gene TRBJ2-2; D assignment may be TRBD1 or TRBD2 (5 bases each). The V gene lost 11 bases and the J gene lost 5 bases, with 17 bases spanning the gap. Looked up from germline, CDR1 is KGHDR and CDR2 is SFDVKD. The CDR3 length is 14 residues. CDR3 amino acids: CAIAGRATTGELFF. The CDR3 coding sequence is TGTGCCATCGCGGGCAGGGCGACGACCGGGGAGCTGTTTTTT.

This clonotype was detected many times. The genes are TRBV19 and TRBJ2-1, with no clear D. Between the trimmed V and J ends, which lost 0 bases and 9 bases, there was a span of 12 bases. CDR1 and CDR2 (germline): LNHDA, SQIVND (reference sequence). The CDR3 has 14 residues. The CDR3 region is CASSIDVRSGEQFF. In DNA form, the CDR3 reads TGTGCCAGTAGTATAGATGTAAGGTCTGGTGAGCAGTTCTTC.

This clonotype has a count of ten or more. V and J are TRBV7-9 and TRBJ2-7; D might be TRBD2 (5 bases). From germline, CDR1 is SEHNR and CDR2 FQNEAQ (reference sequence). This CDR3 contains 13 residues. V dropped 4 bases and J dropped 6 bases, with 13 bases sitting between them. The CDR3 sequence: CASSSGGSSEQYF. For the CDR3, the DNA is TGTGCCAGCAGCTCCGGAGGTTCTAGCGAGCAGTACTTC. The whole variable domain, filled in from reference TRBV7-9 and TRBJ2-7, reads DTGVSQNPRHKITKRGQNVTFRCDPISEHNRLYWYRQTLGQGPEFLTYFQNEAQLEKSRLLSDRFSAERPKGSFSTLEIQRTEQGDSAMYLCASSSGGSSEQYFGPGTRLTVT.

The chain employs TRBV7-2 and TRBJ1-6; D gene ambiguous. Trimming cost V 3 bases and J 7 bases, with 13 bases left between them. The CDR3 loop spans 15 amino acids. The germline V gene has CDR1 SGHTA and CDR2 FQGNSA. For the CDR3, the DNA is TGTGCCAGCAGCTTCGGCCTGGTGGGCAATTCACCCCTCCACTTT. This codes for CASSFGLVGNSPLHF.

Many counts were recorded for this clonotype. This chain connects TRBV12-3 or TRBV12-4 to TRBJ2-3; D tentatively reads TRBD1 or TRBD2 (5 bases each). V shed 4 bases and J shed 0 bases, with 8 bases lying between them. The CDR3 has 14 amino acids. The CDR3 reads CASSWDGSTDTQYF. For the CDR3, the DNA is TGTGCCAGCAGTTGGGACGGAAGCACAGATACGCAGTATTTT.

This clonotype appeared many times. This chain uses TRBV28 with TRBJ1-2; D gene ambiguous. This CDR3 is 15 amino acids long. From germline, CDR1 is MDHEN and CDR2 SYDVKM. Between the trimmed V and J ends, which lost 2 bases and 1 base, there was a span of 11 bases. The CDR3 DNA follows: TGTGCCAGCAGTTTAGGGCTGGGGATTAACTATGGCTACACCTTC. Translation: CASSLGLGINYGYTF.

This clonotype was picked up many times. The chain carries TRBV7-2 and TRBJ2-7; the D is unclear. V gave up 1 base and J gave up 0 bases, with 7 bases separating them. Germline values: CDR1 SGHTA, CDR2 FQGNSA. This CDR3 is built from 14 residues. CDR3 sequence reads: CASSLVRSSYEQYF. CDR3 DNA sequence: TGTGCCAGCAGCTTAGTCCGTAGCTCCTACGAGCAGTACTTC.

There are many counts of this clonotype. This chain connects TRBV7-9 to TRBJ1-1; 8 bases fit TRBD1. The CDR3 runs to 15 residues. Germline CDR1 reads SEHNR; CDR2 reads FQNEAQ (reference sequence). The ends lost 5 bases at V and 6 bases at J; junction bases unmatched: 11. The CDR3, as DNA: TGTGCCAGCAGCCCCCTGGGGCAGGGGGCATCTGAAGCTTTCTTT. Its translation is CASSPLGQGASEAFF.

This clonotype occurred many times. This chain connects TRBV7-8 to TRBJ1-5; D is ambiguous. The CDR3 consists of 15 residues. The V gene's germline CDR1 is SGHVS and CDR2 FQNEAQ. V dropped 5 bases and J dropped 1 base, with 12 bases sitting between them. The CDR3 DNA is TGTGCCAGCAGCCAACAGACGGGCAGCAATCAGCCCCAGCATTTT. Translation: CASSQQTGSNQPQHF.

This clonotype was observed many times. The CDR3 is CASGGSNQPQHF. The CDR3 coding sequence is TGTGCCAGCGGAGGTAGCAATCAGCCCCAGCATTTT. The rearrangement uses TRBV7-2 and TRBJ1-5; D unclear. V dropped 8 bases and J dropped 0 bases, with 5 bases sitting between them. CDR1 and CDR2 (germline): SGHTA, FQGNSA. The CDR3 consists of 12 residues.

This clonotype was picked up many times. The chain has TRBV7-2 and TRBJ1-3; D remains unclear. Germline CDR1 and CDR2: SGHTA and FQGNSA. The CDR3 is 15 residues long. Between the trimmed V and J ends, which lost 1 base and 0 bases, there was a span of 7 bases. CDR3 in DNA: TGTGCCAGCAGCTTAGGGTCCGACTCTGGAAACACCATATATTTT. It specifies CASSLGSDSGNTIYF.